These 7 T cell receptor beta chains came from one sample sequenced in a study of blood T cells in healthy people across ages. Alongside a J-beta primer mix, a sample-barcoded 5' primer served in a second PCR lasting roughly 7 to 11 cycles. TCRdb called the 5' RACE reads again in MiXCR, with one record for every CDR3 protein. The sample comprises around 1,500,000 distinct CDR3 sequences, around 39% of which are singletons, and under 8% rests with the top ten. Sequenced input: blood. These receptor sequences come from a young woman in good health.

J is TRBJ2-1 and V is TRBV10-3; 7 bases match TRBD2. The J call is doubtful: the DNA matches TRBJ2-7 better. The length of the CDR3 is 15 residues. Germline V CDR1 and CDR2: ENHRY, SYGVKD. CDR3 sequence reads: CAISEGGGDYNEQYF. In nucleotides, the CDR3 is TGTGCCATCAGTGAGGGGGGGGGAGACTACAATGAGCAGTACTTC.

Here the CDR3 reads CASRTRRFQQETQYF. CDR3 DNA: TGTGCCAGCAGAACCCGGCGCTTCCAGCAAGAGACCCAGTACTTC. This chain uses TRBV6-5 with TRBJ2-5, with D uncertain. The length of the CDR3 is 15 residues. Trimming removed 6 bases from V and 2 bases from J, with 16 bases in between. Germline V gene data show CDR1 as MNHEY and CDR2 as SVGAGI.

In nucleotides, the CDR3 is TGTGCCAGCAGTTCCCGGATAATCCTCCCCGATGAGCAGTTCTTC. As protein: CASSSRIILPDEQFF. This chain uses TRBV28 with TRBJ2-1; D is unresolved. The CDR3 loop spans 15 amino acids. V was clipped by 4 bases and J by 8 bases, with 18 bases between them. In germline, CDR1 is MDHEN, CDR2 SYDVKM.

This clonotype was picked up many times. This chain uses TRBV12-3 or TRBV12-4 with TRBJ2-7, with D unclear. The ends were cut back, 2 bases at V and 1 base at J, with 9 bases in the middle. This CDR3 is built from 14 residues. Here the CDR3 DNA reads TGTGCCAGCAGTTTACAGCTACAGTCCTACGAGCAGTACTTC. Translating gives CASSLQLQSYEQYF.

The chain has TRBV6-6 and TRBJ2-1; TRBD2 agrees at 9 bases. The CDR3 extends over 15 amino acids. Germline-derived CDR1 and CDR2 are MNHNY and SVGAGI (reference sequence). Trimming at V came to 0 bases and at J to 8 bases, leaving 5 bases not matched to a gene. DNA for the CDR3: TGTGCCAGCAGTTACTCGGAAGCGGGAGGCGATGAGCAGTTCTTC. Its translation: CASSYSEAGGDEQFF.

With regard to this clonotype: This may arise from a read error, as a much more abundant clone is one base away. The rearrangement links TRBV4-2 to TRBJ2-1; TRBD1 is a possible D gene (5 bases). The CDR3 runs to 15 residues. Per germline, CDR1 LGHNA and CDR2 YNFKEQ. CDR3 nucleotide sequence: TGTGCCAGCTGCCAAGATGCAGGGTTAGTCAATGAGCAGTTCTTC. Amino acid sequence: CASCQDAGLVNEQFF.

The V and J genes are TRBV10-3 and TRBJ1-1, with a tentative D call TRBD1 (5 bases). Germline CDR1 ENHRY, CDR2 SYGVKD. V was clipped by 6 bases and J by 7 bases, with 15 bases between them. The CDR3 spans 13 residues. CDR3: CAIRPPAGDEAFF. The CDR3 DNA is TGTGCCATCAGGCCCCCTGCGGGGGATGAAGCTTTCTTT.